Listed here are 15 T cell receptor beta chains from one sample, sequenced in a study of blood T cell repertoires in COVID-19. Only in-frame clones appear in the TCRdb table, and some are missing; sequencing was by immunoSEQ multiplex PCR. Among tens of thousands of clones listed, approximately 90% were seen once. The source material was peripheral blood. These receptors were collected from an elderly man with acute or convalescent COVID-19.

The rearrangement uses TRBV30 and TRBJ1-1, with 8 bases lining up with TRBD1. Germline V lookup: CDR1 GTSNPN, CDR2 SVGIG (reference sequence). This CDR3 has 14 residues. V trimming: 5 bases; J trimming: 0 bases; junction bases outside the gene matches: 5. CDR3 nucleotides: TGTGCCTGGGACAGGGGACCTTTGAACACTGAAGCTTTCTTT. It codes for CAWDRGPLNTEAFF.

The chain couples TRBV6-5 to TRBJ1-2; perhaps TRBD1 as D (5 bases). Germline values: CDR1 MNHEY, CDR2 SVGAGI. This CDR3 spans 14 amino acids. V shed 6 bases and J shed 1 base, with 12 bases lying between them. CDR3 DNA sequence: TGTGCCAGCAGCCGCGGGACGGATAACTATGGCTACACCTTC. This sequence encodes CASSRGTDNYGYTF.

The chain carries TRBV5-1 and TRBJ2-5, with a tentative D call TRBD1 (6 bases). Germline V gene data show CDR1 as SGHRS and CDR2 as YFSETQ. V dropped 2 bases and J dropped 5 bases, with 10 bases sitting between them. The CDR3 loop spans 13 amino acids. The CDR3 is CASSLQGGETQYF. CDR3 DNA sequence: TGCGCCAGCAGCTTACAGGGTGGGGAGACCCAGTACTTC.

The rearrangement uses TRBV5-1 and TRBJ2-7; TRBD1 matches at 7 bases. The CDR3 loop spans 15 amino acids. Germline CDR1 reads SGHRS; CDR2 reads YFSETQ. Trimming cost V 4 bases and J 0 bases; bases outside gene matches: 7. The CDR3 coding sequence is TGCGCCAGCAGCGTCTCAGGGGACAGCTCCTACGAGCAGTACTTC. Translating gives CASSVSGDSSYEQYF.

This clone has only a few counts. This sequence joins TRBV18 and TRBJ1-2, with D unresolved. Germline V lookup: CDR1 KGHSH, CDR2 LQKENI. V was pared by 3 bases and J by 5 bases, with 10 bases between. There are 13 residues in the CDR3. For the CDR3, the DNA is TGTGCCAGCTCACCGGGAGTCTCTTATGGCTACACCTTC. Translation gives CASSPGVSYGYTF.

The V and J genes are TRBV18 and TRBJ1-6, with TRBD1 identical over 8 bases. The CDR3 has 14 residues. With 5 bases clipped from V and 9 bases from J, the junction kept 6 bases outside the gene matches. The germline CDR1 and CDR2 sequences are KGHSH and LQKENI. CDR3 bases: TGTGCCAGCTCAGAGGACAGGGTTGTTTCACCCCTCCACTTT. Translated, it gives CASSEDRVVSPLHF.

The chain has TRBV6-1 and TRBJ1-5; 10 bases match TRBD1. CDR3 length: 16 residues. From germline, CDR1 is MNHNS and CDR2 SASEGT. V was pared by 4 bases and J by 7 bases, with 10 bases of the junction left unmatched. CDR3 bases: TGTGCCAGCAGTGCAGCGGGACAGGGGATAGGGCAGCCCCAGCATTTT. This sequence encodes CASSAAGQGIGQPQHF.

The chain uses TRBV19 and TRBJ2-1; 9 bases fit TRBD1. V trimming: 6 bases; J trimming: 1 base; junction bases outside the gene matches: 7. The CDR3 is 16 amino acids. Per germline, CDR1 LNHDA and CDR2 SQIVND (reference sequence). CDR3 nucleotide sequence: TGTGCCAGTAGCCGTACAGGGGGCGGATCCTACAATGAGCAGTTCTTC. It encodes CASSRTGGGSYNEQFF.

The chain employs TRBV7-2 and TRBJ2-3, with TRBD2 as a possible D gene (7 bases). Germline loops: CDR1 SGHTA, CDR2 FQGNSA. Trimming stripped 7 bases from V and 6 bases from J, with 17 bases between. The CDR3 runs 14 residues. CDR3 nucleotides: TGTGCCAGCACCCCTAGGGGGGGGCCTGATACGCAGTATTTT. Translation: CASTPRGGPDTQYF.

This clone has only one observation. V usage is TRBV7-9 and J usage is TRBJ1-1; TRBD1 aligns across 9 bases. CDR1 is SEHNR, CDR2 FQNEAQ, per germline (reference sequence). This CDR3 region has 14 residues. V shed 5 bases, J shed 0 bases, and the junction held 1 base outside the gene matches. CDR3 DNA: TGTGCCAGCAGCGGACAGGGGATGAACACTGAAGCTTTCTTT. Encoded protein: CASSGQGMNTEAFF.

This clone was recorded once. V is TRBV11-2 and J is TRBJ1-3; no clear D gene. V was clipped by 1 base and J by 3 bases, with 7 bases between them. This CDR3 has 14 amino acids. The germline gives CDR1 SGHAT, CDR2 FQNNGV. For the CDR3, the DNA is TGTGCCAGCAGCTTAGGCCGGGGTGGAAACACCATATATTTT. Amino acid sequence: CASSLGRGGNTIYF.

The chain recombines TRBV28 with TRBJ2-7; TRBD1 is a possible D gene (5 bases). Germline loops: CDR1 MDHEN, CDR2 SYDVKM. CDR3 size: 16 residues. The V end was cut by 3 bases, the J end by 0 bases, with 15 bases between. CDR3 in DNA: TGTGCCAGCAGTTTTTTAGGGGTTCGGAGCTCCTACGAGCAGTACTTC. It is translated as CASSFLGVRSSYEQYF.

V and J are TRBV7-2 and TRBJ2-2; possible D gene TRBD1, 6 bases. From germline, CDR1 is SGHTA and CDR2 FQGNSA. The CDR3 has 14 amino acids. The V end lost 3 bases, the J end lost 6 bases, and 11 bases lay between the germline ends. The DNA for the CDR3 is TGTGCCAGCAGCTTTCGACAGGTTCCCGGGGAGCTGTTTTTT. It specifies CASSFRQVPGELFF.

This chain uses TRBV5-1 with TRBJ2-5; D not certain. CDR1 and CDR2 from the germline V gene are SGHRS and YFSETQ. The V end was cut by 0 bases, the J end by 2 bases, with 5 bases between. CDR3 size: 13 residues. The CDR3 region is CASSLAYQETQYF. CDR3 bases: TGCGCCAGCAGCTTGGCCTATCAAGAGACCCAGTACTTC.

The CDR3 DNA sequence: TGTGCCAGCAGTGAAGGGACGAGGGAAACGAACACTGAAGCTTTCTTT. Translated: CASSEGTRETNTEAFF. The chain couples TRBV6-1 to TRBJ1-1; D ambiguous. The V end was cut by 1 base, the J end by 1 base, with 13 bases between. The CDR3 consists of 16 residues. Looked up from germline, CDR1 is MNHNS and CDR2 is SASEGT.